This TCR beta chain is drawn from a study of CD8 T cells in ankylosing spondylitis. Points from the study as a whole: Some motif variants had been reported before (in reactive arthritis synovial fluid and blood). CD8+ cells made up the disease-linked clones, which were relatively rare in peripheral blood. What seemed typical of ankylosing spondylitis blood was a TCR beta motif built from several highly homologous variants.

Libraries for TCR beta were made by quantitative 5'-RACE with molecular barcodes. TCRdb called the 5' RACE reads again in MiXCR, with one record for every CDR3 protein. The data contain some 54,000 distinct CDR3 sequences, 6.5% to 9% of them singletons. V was clipped by 2 bases and J by 2 bases, with 13 bases between them. Germline V gene sequence: CDR1 MRHNA, CDR2 SNTAGT. This CDR3 has 16 amino acids. This clonotype qualifies as medium-sized. The antigen is undetermined. The chain employs TRBV6-4 and TRBJ2-1, with D perhaps TRBD1 (7 bases). This sequence was found in a female donor with ankylosing spondylitis or in good health (not recorded which). The source material was blood, either unsorted or a sorted T cell fraction (not recorded which). The chain's CDR3 is CASSDQGGEAYNEQFF. For the CDR3, the DNA is TGTGCCAGCAGTGACCAGGGGGGCGAAGCCTACAATGAGCAGTTCTTC.